This is a list of T cell receptor beta chains from one sample in a study of human T cells and chemical hapten exposure. TCRdb independently ran MiXCR on the RACE reads; one entry per CDR3 protein. The sample consists of over 100,000 distinct CDR3 sequences, about a tenth of them appearing once. The sample was whole blood, taken in connection with sensitization to the hapten diphenylcyclopropenone (DPC). The receptors stem from a woman aged 40 to 50 with alopecia areata. Some clones in this sample may be carry-over from other donors' samples. The CDR3 runs from the conserved cysteine through the conserved F or W. Fields, in order: J gene, D gene, V gene, clone size, CDR3 DNA, CDR3 protein. D genes are given only for firm matches. Not all rows give a size; the values are once, few, many and, for expanded clones, a class.

J: TRBJ1-1
D: -
V: TRBV24-1
size: many
DNA: TGTGCCACCAGTGATTTTATGAAAGGGGCTTTCTTT
CDR3: CATSDFMKGAFF

J: TRBJ1-5
D: -
V: TRBV27
size: -
DNA: TGTGCCAGCAGTTCGGGGGTTGGCGGCAATCAGCCCCAGCATTTT
CDR3: CASSSGVGGNQPQHF

J: TRBJ2-1
D: -
V: TRBV5-1
size: many
DNA: TGCGCCAGCAGCCGCCGTGACCCCGGTCTTGGGGATGAGCAGTTCTTC
CDR3: CASSRRDPGLGDEQFF

J: TRBJ1-2
D: -
V: TRBV7-9
size: many
DNA: TGTGCCAGCAGCTCTGAGACAGAAAATTATGGCTACACCTTC
CDR3: CASSSETENYGYTF

J: TRBJ2-7
D: TRBD2
V: TRBV28
size: many
DNA: TGTGCCAGCAGTTTTGGGCTCGAACGGGGGGTATACGAGCAGTACTTC
CDR3: CASSFGLERGVYEQYF

J: TRBJ2-5
D: -
V: TRBV5-1
size: many
DNA: TGCGCCAGCAGCGCCGGATTCCAAGAGACCCAGTACTTC
CDR3: CASSAGFQETQYF

J: TRBJ1-4
D: -
V: TRBV7-6
size: many
DNA: TGTGCCAGCAGCTTAGGGGCGCAGAAGGAAAAACTGTTTTTT
CDR3: CASSLGAQKEKLFF

J: TRBJ1-2
D: TRBD1
V: TRBV18
size: few
DNA: TGTGCCAGCTCACTCCCGACAGGGGAGCTTTATGGCTACACCTTC
CDR3: CASSLPTGELYGYTF

J: TRBJ2-3
D: -
V: TRBV11-2
size: many
DNA: TGTGCCAGCAGCTTAGATCGAGGGACAACGTCCATGGATACGCAGTATTTT
CDR3: CASSLDRGTTSMDTQYF

J: TRBJ1-5
D: -
V: TRBV18
size: many
DNA: TGTGCCAGCTCACCACCTTACCAGGGTAATCAGCCCCAGCATTTT
CDR3: CASSPPYQGNQPQHF

J: TRBJ1-1
D: -
V: TRBV27
size: few
DNA: TGTGCCAGCAGCGAGCGACAGTACATGAACACTGAAGCTTTCTTT
CDR3: CASSERQYMNTEAFF

J: TRBJ1-2
D: -
V: TRBV7-2
size: -
DNA: TGTGCCAGCAGCTTAGTGGGTCAGGTCTATGGCTACACCTTC
CDR3: CASSLVGQVYGYTF

J: TRBJ1-2
D: -
V: TRBV29-1
size: many
DNA: TGCAGCGTTGAGGACGGCTATGGCTACACCTTC
CDR3: CSVEDGYGYTF

J: TRBJ1-1
D: TRBD1
V: TRBV4-3
size: many
DNA: TGCGCCAGCAGCCTCACAGGGGTTGGCACTGAAGCTTTCTTT
CDR3: CASSLTGVGTEAFF

J: TRBJ2-1
D: TRBD1
V: TRBV14
size: few
DNA: TGTGCCAGCAGCCAAGATAATCGACAGGGGACCTACAATGAGCAGTTCTTC
CDR3: CASSQDNRQGTYNEQFF

J: TRBJ1-1
D: -
V: TRBV4-3
size: many
DNA: TGCGCCAGCAGCCAAGACCGGGCAGGGATGAACACTGAAGCTTTCTTT
CDR3: CASSQDRAGMNTEAFF

J: TRBJ2-3
D: -
V: TRBV10-2
size: few
DNA: TGCGCCAGCAGTGAGAACGGGGGCGCCGAGTATTTT
CDR3: CASSENGGAEYF

J: TRBJ1-3
D: TRBD1
V: TRBV12-3/TRBV12-4
size: once
DNA: TGTGCCAGCAGTTTGGACAGGGCGAGGAACACCATATATTTT
CDR3: CASSLDRARNTIYF

J: TRBJ1-5
D: -
V: TRBV4-3
size: many
DNA: TGCGCCAGCAGCCTAGTAAGGGGAGGCAATCAGCCCCAGCATTTT
CDR3: CASSLVRGGNQPQHF

J: TRBJ2-1
D: TRBD2
V: TRBV7-8
size: many
DNA: TGTGCCAGCAGCTTAGGGGTCGTTTCGGGCGGGGGTTCCTACAATGAGCAGTTCTTC
CDR3: CASSLGVVSGGGSYNEQFF

J: TRBJ2-4
D: TRBD1
V: TRBV28
size: many
DNA: TGTGCCAGCAGTCCCCGGACAGGGGAAAACATTCAGTACTTC
CDR3: CASSPRTGENIQYF

J: TRBJ1-1
D: -
V: TRBV5-1
size: many
DNA: TGCGCCAGCAGCCCTATGGACGGGACTGAAGCTTTCTTT
CDR3: CASSPMDGTEAFF

J: TRBJ1-2
D: -
V: TRBV3-2
size: -
DNA: TGTGCCAGCAGCCAAGAGGGGCCCTGCTACACCTTC
CDR3: CASSQEGPCYTF

J: TRBJ2-3
D: TRBD1
V: TRBV18
size: few
DNA: TGTGCCAGCTCACCCTCCGGGACAGGGGGGTTTGATACGCAGTATTTT
CDR3: CASSPSGTGGFDTQYF

J: TRBJ2-3
D: -
V: TRBV7-2
size: many
DNA: TGTGCCAGCAGCCCCCTGAGGGATACGCAGTATTTT
CDR3: CASSPLRDTQYF

J: TRBJ2-1
D: -
V: TRBV6-2/TRBV6-3
size: many
DNA: TGTGCCAGCGGGAAGTGGGGCAATGAGCAGTTCTTC
CDR3: CASGKWGNEQFF

J: TRBJ2-3
D: -
V: TRBV7-3
size: -
DNA: TGTGCCAGCAGCATAGGGACTAGCACAGATACGCAGTATTTT
CDR3: CASSIGTSTDTQYF

J: TRBJ2-1
D: TRBD2
V: TRBV6-2/TRBV6-3
size: -
DNA: TGTGCCAGCGGCCGTCTAGCGGGGGGGCCCAATGAGCAGTTCTTC
CDR3: CASGRLAGGPNEQFF

J: TRBJ2-2
D: -
V: TRBV2
size: many
DNA: TGTGCCAGCAGTGAATTAGAGGGGTTCTCCGGGGAGCTGTTTTTT
CDR3: CASSELEGFSGELFF

J: TRBJ2-3
D: -
V: TRBV9
size: -
DNA: TGTGCCAGCAGCGTAGGGGGCGCTAGCACAGATACGCAGTATTTT
CDR3: CASSVGGASTDTQYF

J: TRBJ2-7
D: -
V: TRBV10-3
size: -
DNA: TGTGCCATCAGTGAGTACTACGAGCAGTACTTC
CDR3: CAISEYYEQYF

J: TRBJ2-7
D: -
V: TRBV20-1
size: many
DNA: TGCAGTGCTAAGGTCCCGCGGTCCGTAAGCTCCTACGAGCAGTACTTC
CDR3: CSAKVPRSVSSYEQYF

J: TRBJ1-2
D: -
V: TRBV29-1
size: many
DNA: TGCAGCGTTTATGTGGGCAGAGCTAACTATGGCTACACCTTC
CDR3: CSVYVGRANYGYTF

J: TRBJ2-1
D: TRBD2
V: TRBV4-3
size: -
DNA: TGCGCCAGCAGCCAGCCGGGACTACCATACAATGAGCAGTTCTTC
CDR3: CASSQPGLPYNEQFF

J: TRBJ2-3
D: TRBD1
V: TRBV7-2
size: -
DNA: TGTGCCAGCAGCTTATCTGGACAGGGGACAGATACGCAGTATTTT
CDR3: CASSLSGQGTDTQYF

J: TRBJ2-3
D: TRBD2
V: TRBV29-1
size: few
DNA: TGCAGCGTTGAGGCGATCACTAGCGGGGGGGATACGCAGTATTTT
CDR3: CSVEAITSGGDTQYF

J: TRBJ2-3
D: -
V: TRBV3-2
size: many
DNA: TGTGCCAGCAGCCAGAGGGGGACTTTTACGCAGTATTTT
CDR3: CASSQRGTFTQYF

J: TRBJ2-6
D: -
V: TRBV7-8
size: few
DNA: TGTGCCAGCAGCTTAATGCCTGGGGCCAACGTCCTGACTTTC
CDR3: CASSLMPGANVLTF

J: TRBJ2-3
D: -
V: TRBV4-1
size: -
DNA: TGCGCCAGCAGCCAGGCTCCTCGGTCAGATACGCAGTATTTT
CDR3: CASSQAPRSDTQYF

J: TRBJ2-7
D: TRBD2
V: TRBV6-1
size: -
DNA: TGTGCCAGCAGTGGGGAGGGACCAACCTACGAGCAGTACTTC
CDR3: CASSGEGPTYEQYF

J: TRBJ2-2
D: -
V: TRBV3-1
size: -
DNA: TGTGCCAGCAGCCCTCTAAGGGGGGCAACAAACACCGGGGAGCTGTTTTTT
CDR3: CASSPLRGATNTGELFF

J: TRBJ1-2
D: -
V: TRBV20-1
size: -
DNA: TGCAGTGCTAGAGAATTGGGAAGGGGCTACACCTTC
CDR3: CSARELGRGYTF

J: TRBJ2-3
D: TRBD2
V: TRBV6-5
size: -
DNA: TGTGCCAGCAAGCCTGCGGGGGGGGATACGCAGTATTTT
CDR3: CASKPAGGDTQYF

J: TRBJ2-1
D: -
V: TRBV5-1
size: few
DNA: TGCGCCAGCAGCTTGTTAGGGGTTGGATACAATGAGCAGTTCTTC
CDR3: CASSLLGVGYNEQFF

J: TRBJ2-1
D: TRBD2
V: TRBV28
size: -
DNA: TGTGCCAGCAGGACCAGACTAGCGGGGTATGAGCAGTTCTTC
CDR3: CASRTRLAGYEQFF

J: TRBJ1-5
D: TRBD1
V: TRBV11-2
size: many
DNA: TGTGCCAGCAGCCCACTGACAGGGGCCATGGATCAGCCCCAGCATTTT
CDR3: CASSPLTGAMDQPQHF

J: TRBJ2-7
D: -
V: TRBV4-2
size: -
DNA: TGTGCCAGCAGCCAAGAGCCGGGCGAGCAGTACTTC
CDR3: CASSQEPGEQYF

J: TRBJ2-3
D: -
V: TRBV11-2
size: -
DNA: TGTGCCAGCAGCCCCCCGGTCGGGGGTTACACAGATACGCAGTATTTT
CDR3: CASSPPVGGYTDTQYF

J: TRBJ2-7
D: -
V: TRBV6-1
size: few
DNA: TGTGCCAGCAGTGATTGGTCCTACGAGCAGTACTTC
CDR3: CASSDWSYEQYF

J: TRBJ1-1
D: -
V: TRBV10-3
size: many
DNA: TGTGCCATCAGAGGGAGGGACACTATGAACACTGAAGCTTTCTTT
CDR3: CAIRGRDTMNTEAFF

J: TRBJ1-6
D: -
V: TRBV11-2
size: -
DNA: TGTGCCAGCAGCTTACCGCGGGGGGCCGGGAATTCACCCCTCCACTTT
CDR3: CASSLPRGAGNSPLHF

J: TRBJ2-3
D: -
V: TRBV7-2
size: many
DNA: TGTGCCAGCAGCTTAGTGAGTTCCTTTCGGAGCACAGATACGCAGTATTTT
CDR3: CASSLVSSFRSTDTQYF

J: TRBJ1-1
D: -
V: TRBV13
size: many
DNA: TGTGCCAGCAGCTTAGCTAGGGGGAACACTGAAGCTTTCTTT
CDR3: CASSLARGNTEAFF

J: TRBJ2-1
D: -
V: TRBV4-3
size: few
DNA: TGCGCCAGCAGCCAAGTCTCAGGGGGGGGTTACAATGAGCAGTTCTTC
CDR3: CASSQVSGGGYNEQFF

J: TRBJ2-5
D: -
V: TRBV5-4
size: few
DNA: TGTGCCAGCAGCTGGGGTGTCAGACAAGAGACCCAGTACTTC
CDR3: CASSWGVRQETQYF

J: TRBJ2-3
D: -
V: TRBV11-2
size: -
DNA: TGTGCCAGCAGCTATCGTAGCGGTAGCACAGATACGCAGTATTTT
CDR3: CASSYRSGSTDTQYF